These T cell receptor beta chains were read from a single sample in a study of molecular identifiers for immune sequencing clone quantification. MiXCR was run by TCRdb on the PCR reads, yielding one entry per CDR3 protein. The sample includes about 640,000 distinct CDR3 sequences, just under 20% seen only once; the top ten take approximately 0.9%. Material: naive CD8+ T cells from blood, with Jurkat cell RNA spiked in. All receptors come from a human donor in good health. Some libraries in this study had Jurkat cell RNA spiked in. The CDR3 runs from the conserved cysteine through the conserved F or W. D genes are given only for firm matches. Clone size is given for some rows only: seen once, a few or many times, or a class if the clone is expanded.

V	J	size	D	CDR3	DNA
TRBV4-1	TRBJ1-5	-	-	CASSQEGAWPQHF	TGCGCCAGCAGCCAAGAAGGGGCCTGGCCCCAGCATTTT
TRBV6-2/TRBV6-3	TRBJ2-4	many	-	CASSYFSGTLAKNIQYF	TGTGCCAGCAGTTACTTTTCCGGGACGTTAGCCAAAAACATTCAGTACTTC
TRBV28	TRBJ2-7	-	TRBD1	CASSNRGYNEQYF	TGTGCCAGCAGTAACAGGGGTTATAACGAGCAGTACTTC
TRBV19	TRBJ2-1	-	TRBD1	CASNWRQGAVNEQFF	TGTGCCAGTAATTGGAGACAGGGGGCTGTTAATGAGCAGTTCTTC
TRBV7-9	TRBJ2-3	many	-	CASSFLPTPTDTQYF	TGTGCCAGCAGCTTCCTCCCGACGCCCACAGATACGCAGTATTTT
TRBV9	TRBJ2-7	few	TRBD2	CASSVAGTSGIYEQYF	TGTGCCAGCAGCGTAGCTGGGACTAGCGGGATTTACGAGCAGTACTTC
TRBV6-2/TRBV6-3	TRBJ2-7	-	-	CAISYSTGIGGDDSYEQYF	TGTGCCATCAGTTACTCGACTGGGATAGGTGGGGATGACTCCTACGAGCAGTACTTC
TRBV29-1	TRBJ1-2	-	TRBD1	CGVEDPPGQGSFNYGYTF	TGCGGCGTTGAAGATCCGCCGGGACAGGGCTCCTTTAACTATGGCTACACCTTC
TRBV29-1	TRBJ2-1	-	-	CSVDSPLRRREQLF	TGCAGCGTAGACAGTCCACTCAGACGCCGTGAGCAGCTCTTC
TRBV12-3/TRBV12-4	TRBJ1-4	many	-	CASSLDSNTNEKLFF	TGTGCCAGCAGTTTAGATTCCAATACTAATGAAAAACTGTTTTTT
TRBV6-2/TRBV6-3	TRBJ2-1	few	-	CASQGYSYNEQFF	TGTGCCAGCCAGGGCTACTCCTACAATGAGCAGTTCTTC